This TCR beta chain emerged from a study of shared clonotypes between healthy human individuals. This CDR3 spans 13 amino acids. The ends were cut back, 5 bases at V and 4 bases at J, with 9 bases in the middle. Germline V gene data show CDR1 as LNHDA and CDR2 as SQIVND (reference sequence). Measured with immunoSEQ multiplex PCR; TCRdb has only the in-frame clones, and not every one. Among approximately 2.5 million clones listed, 80% to 95% were seen once. The clonotype comes from a man younger than 35 in good health. Some clones in this sample may be carry-over from other donors' samples. The rearrangement links TRBV19 to TRBJ1-5; tentative D call: TRBD1 (5 bases). Sequenced input: naive CD4+ T cells from PBMCs. Subset here: CD45RA+ positively selected. CDR3 loop: CASSPGINQPQHF. The CDR3 coding sequence is TGTGCCAGTAGTCCAGGGATTAATCAGCCCCAGCATTTT.